This is a list of T cell receptor beta chains from one sample in a study of brain T cells in children with intractable seizures. Sequenced by immunoSEQ multiplex PCR; TCRdb stores in-frame clones only, minus some. The sample shows approximately 60,000 clones, approximately 94% of them seen only once. Here the sequenced sample was peripheral blood, taken at surgery. Every receptor here comes from a boy younger than two with focal cortical dysplasia and intractable seizures. Both conserved end residues are part of each CDR3. The D gene is left open where the match is weak. Part of the rows lack a size; the others show once, few, many or a class for expanded clones.

d_gene: -; v_gene: TRBV20-1; abundance: -; j_gene: TRBJ2-4; CDR3nt: TGCAGTGCAGGGCCCAAAAACATTCAGTACTTC; CDR3aa: CSAGPKNIQYF
d_gene: -; v_gene: TRBV7-2; abundance: -; j_gene: TRBJ2-7; CDR3nt: TGTGCCAGCAGCCCCTGGATCGGGAAAAGGTACGAGCAGTACTTC; CDR3aa: CASSPWIGKRYEQYF
d_gene: -; v_gene: TRBV6-5; abundance: once; j_gene: TRBJ2-1; CDR3nt: TGTGCCAGCAGGTCTCCCGGGACTGGCTACAATGAGCAGTTCTTC; CDR3aa: CASRSPGTGYNEQFF
d_gene: TRBD2; v_gene: TRBV2; abundance: -; j_gene: TRBJ2-1; CDR3nt: TGTGCCAGCAGTGGGCTAGCGGGGGCCTACAATGAGCAGTTCTTC; CDR3aa: CASSGLAGAYNEQFF
d_gene: TRBD1; v_gene: TRBV3-1/TRBV3-2; abundance: -; j_gene: TRBJ2-5; CDR3nt: TGTGCCAGCACCCTTGGGACAGGTAAAGAGACCCAGTACTTC; CDR3aa: CASTLGTGKETQYF
d_gene: -; v_gene: TRBV28; abundance: -; j_gene: TRBJ2-1; CDR3nt: TGTGCCAGCAGTCCTGTAGCTTCTCCTAGCTCCTACAATGAGCAGTTCTTC; CDR3aa: CASSPVASPSSYNEQFF
d_gene: -; v_gene: TRBV3-1/TRBV3-2; abundance: -; j_gene: TRBJ2-2; CDR3nt: TGTGCCAGCAGCCAAGCTACAGGAGGGGTCACCGGGGAGCTGTTTTTT; CDR3aa: CASSQATGGVTGELFF
d_gene: TRBD1; v_gene: TRBV10-3; abundance: -; j_gene: TRBJ2-7; CDR3nt: TGTGCCACCTTGCCGACAGGGATCTCCTACGAGCAGTACTTC; CDR3aa: CATLPTGISYEQYF
d_gene: TRBD2; v_gene: TRBV6-2/TRBV6-3; abundance: -; j_gene: TRBJ2-6; CDR3nt: TGTGCCAGCAGTTACTCGCCGGGGGGGACCCTAGGGGTCGGTGGGGCCAACGTCCTGACTTTC; CDR3aa: CASSYSPGGTLGVGGANVLTF
d_gene: -; v_gene: TRBV7-2; abundance: -; j_gene: TRBJ1-4; CDR3nt: TGTGCCAGCAGCCCGGCAGCAACTAATGAAAAACTGTTTTTT; CDR3aa: CASSPAATNEKLFF
d_gene: -; v_gene: TRBV5-1; abundance: -; j_gene: TRBJ2-7; CDR3nt: TGCGCCAGCAGCCCGGGCTACGAGCAGTACTTC; CDR3aa: CASSPGYEQYF
d_gene: -; v_gene: TRBV28; abundance: -; j_gene: TRBJ2-7; CDR3nt: TGTGCCAGCAGTTTTCTCGGTCCGGGGGAGCAGTACTTC; CDR3aa: CASSFLGPGEQYF
d_gene: -; v_gene: TRBV15; abundance: -; j_gene: TRBJ1-1; CDR3nt: TGTGCCACCAGCAGCACAGTGAACACTGAAGCTTTCTTT; CDR3aa: CATSSTVNTEAFF
d_gene: -; v_gene: TRBV6-5; abundance: -; j_gene: TRBJ2-3; CDR3nt: TGTGCCAGGGGGGCGGGGGGCACAGATACGCAGTATTTT; CDR3aa: CARGAGGTDTQYF
d_gene: -; v_gene: TRBV27; abundance: -; j_gene: TRBJ2-1; CDR3nt: TGTGCCAGCACCCTGAACCCGGGTTACCTGATAAATGAGCAGTTCTTC; CDR3aa: CASTLNPGYLINEQFF
d_gene: TRBD1; v_gene: TRBV7-6; abundance: -; j_gene: TRBJ2-6; CDR3nt: TGTGCCAGCGGAAGCCCGGGACAGGGATCCGCTGGGGCCAACGTCCTGACTTTC; CDR3aa: CASGSPGQGSAGANVLTF
d_gene: -; v_gene: TRBV4-2; abundance: -; j_gene: TRBJ1-3; CDR3nt: TGTGCCAGCAGCCTCCTACGGACAGCCTCTGGAAACACCATATATTTT; CDR3aa: CASSLLRTASGNTIYF
d_gene: -; v_gene: TRBV24-1; abundance: -; j_gene: TRBJ2-7; CDR3nt: TGTGCCACCAGTGGTGGGTTCGACTACGAGCAGTACTTC; CDR3aa: CATSGGFDYEQYF
d_gene: -; v_gene: TRBV11-2; abundance: -; j_gene: TRBJ1-6; CDR3nt: TGTGCCAGCAGCTTAGGGCCGGAGTTTAATTCACCCCTCCACTTT; CDR3aa: CASSLGPEFNSPLHF
d_gene: -; v_gene: TRBV11-1; abundance: -; j_gene: TRBJ2-1; CDR3nt: TGTGCCAGCAGCCACCAAAAAAGCGGGGAGCAGTTCTTC; CDR3aa: CASSHQKSGEQFF
d_gene: TRBD2; v_gene: TRBV28; abundance: -; j_gene: TRBJ2-7; CDR3nt: TGTGCCAGCAACTCGCCGGGACTAGCGGCCGCTAGGAGCTCCTACGAGCAGTACTTC; CDR3aa: CASNSPGLAAARSSYEQYF
d_gene: -; v_gene: TRBV9; abundance: -; j_gene: TRBJ2-3; CDR3nt: TGTGCCAGCAGACCAACTCTTGGGGGCACAGATACGCAGTATTTT; CDR3aa: CASRPTLGGTDTQYF
d_gene: -; v_gene: TRBV24-1; abundance: -; j_gene: TRBJ1-2; CDR3nt: TGTGCCACCAGTGACCAGGGGAACTATGGCTACACCTTC; CDR3aa: CATSDQGNYGYTF
d_gene: -; v_gene: TRBV6-6; abundance: -; j_gene: TRBJ2-7; CDR3nt: TGTGCCAGCAGTTACTCAGCCACAGGGACTTCCTACGAGCAGTACTTC; CDR3aa: CASSYSATGTSYEQYF
d_gene: TRBD2; v_gene: TRBV11-2; abundance: -; j_gene: TRBJ2-5; CDR3nt: TGTGCCAGCAGCATTACTAGCGGGACTTGGGTAGAGACCCAGTACTTC; CDR3aa: CASSITSGTWVETQYF
d_gene: -; v_gene: TRBV6-5; abundance: -; j_gene: TRBJ1-1; CDR3nt: TGTGCCAGCAGTCGAGCCCCGGACAGGAACACTGAAGCTTTCTTT; CDR3aa: CASSRAPDRNTEAFF
d_gene: TRBD2; v_gene: TRBV7-2; abundance: -; j_gene: TRBJ2-5; CDR3nt: TGTGCCAGCAGCTTCGGGGGGAACCTTCAAGAGACCCAGTACTTC; CDR3aa: CASSFGGNLQETQYF
d_gene: -; v_gene: TRBV9; abundance: -; j_gene: TRBJ1-2; CDR3nt: TGTGCCAGCAGCCCTTACCTCGAGGGAGGTGGCTACACCTTC; CDR3aa: CASSPYLEGGGYTF
d_gene: TRBD2; v_gene: TRBV19; abundance: -; j_gene: TRBJ2-5; CDR3nt: TGTGCCAGTAGCTCCACCGGGACTAGCGGGGGGTCCCAAGAGACCCAGTACTTC; CDR3aa: CASSSTGTSGGSQETQYF
d_gene: TRBD1; v_gene: TRBV5-1; abundance: -; j_gene: TRBJ2-7; CDR3nt: TGCGCCAGCAGCTCCTTGTCGGGGACAGACGAGCAGTACTTC; CDR3aa: CASSSLSGTDEQYF
d_gene: TRBD1; v_gene: TRBV19; abundance: -; j_gene: TRBJ1-2; CDR3nt: TGTGCCAGTAGAGGGACAGGGCAGGTTGGCTACACCTTC; CDR3aa: CASRGTGQVGYTF
d_gene: TRBD1; v_gene: TRBV15; abundance: -; j_gene: TRBJ2-3; CDR3nt: TGTGCCACCAGCACCGACAGGGACCTCAGCACAGATACGCAGTATTTT; CDR3aa: CATSTDRDLSTDTQYF
d_gene: TRBD2; v_gene: TRBV19; abundance: -; j_gene: TRBJ2-1; CDR3nt: TGTGCCAGTAGTAGCGGGAGAGTCACGTCCTACAATGAGCAGTTCTTC; CDR3aa: CASSSGRVTSYNEQFF
d_gene: -; v_gene: TRBV2; abundance: once; j_gene: TRBJ1-5; CDR3nt: TGTGCCAGCACCGAGCAGGGAGAGCCCCAGCATTTT; CDR3aa: CASTEQGEPQHF
d_gene: TRBD2; v_gene: TRBV7-2; abundance: -; j_gene: TRBJ2-7; CDR3nt: TGTGCCAGCAGCCTACTAGCGGTCCCAATAAGCTCCTACGAGCAGTACTTC; CDR3aa: CASSLLAVPISSYEQYF
d_gene: TRBD2; v_gene: TRBV6-1; abundance: -; j_gene: TRBJ2-2; CDR3nt: TGTGCCAGCAGTGGCGGTTTTGCGGGAGGGAACACCGGGGAGCTGTTTTTT; CDR3aa: CASSGGFAGGNTGELFF
d_gene: TRBD1; v_gene: TRBV15; abundance: -; j_gene: TRBJ1-2; CDR3nt: TGTGCCACCTTGACAGGGCGAGGCTACACCTTC; CDR3aa: CATLTGRGYTF
d_gene: -; v_gene: TRBV5-8; abundance: -; j_gene: TRBJ1-1; CDR3nt: TGTGCCAGCAGCTTGGCGAAACAGGGCCTGAACACTGAAGCTTTCTTT; CDR3aa: CASSLAKQGLNTEAFF
d_gene: TRBD1; v_gene: TRBV7-2; abundance: -; j_gene: TRBJ1-3; CDR3nt: TGTGCCAGCAGCTTAGTGATAGGACAGGACGTCCTCTCTGGAAACACCATATATTTT; CDR3aa: CASSLVIGQDVLSGNTIYF
d_gene: -; v_gene: TRBV5-4; abundance: -; j_gene: TRBJ2-2; CDR3nt: TGTGCCAGCAGCTCCACCCTGACAGGAACGAACACCGGGGAGCTGTTTTTT; CDR3aa: CASSSTLTGTNTGELFF
d_gene: TRBD2; v_gene: TRBV5-8; abundance: -; j_gene: TRBJ2-3; CDR3nt: TGTGCCAGCAGCGCGGGACTAGCGGGGGGTCGGTCTCGCACAGATACGCAGTATTTT; CDR3aa: CASSAGLAGGRSRTDTQYF
d_gene: TRBD1; v_gene: TRBV7-9; abundance: -; j_gene: TRBJ1-6; CDR3nt: TGTGCCAGCAGCCTTAGACGGGACAGGGGGCATTCACCCCTCCACTTT; CDR3aa: CASSLRRDRGHSPLHF
d_gene: TRBD1; v_gene: TRBV5-1; abundance: -; j_gene: TRBJ2-1; CDR3nt: TGCGCCAGCAGCTTTGGACAGGGGGTTTACAATGAGCAGTTCTTC; CDR3aa: CASSFGQGVYNEQFF
d_gene: -; v_gene: TRBV10-3; abundance: -; j_gene: TRBJ2-7; CDR3nt: TGTGCCATCAGTGATGAAAAGAGACTCGACCGCTCCTACGAGCAGTACTTC; CDR3aa: CAISDEKRLDRSYEQYF
d_gene: -; v_gene: TRBV5-1; abundance: -; j_gene: TRBJ2-7; CDR3nt: TGCGCCAGCAGGAAACAGGGCCCGGCATACGAGCAGTACTTC; CDR3aa: CASRKQGPAYEQYF
d_gene: -; v_gene: TRBV3-1/TRBV3-2; abundance: -; j_gene: TRBJ1-3; CDR3nt: TGTGCCAGCAGCCCCAAATATGACAGCTCTGGAAACACCATATATTTT; CDR3aa: CASSPKYDSSGNTIYF
d_gene: -; v_gene: TRBV7-9; abundance: -; j_gene: TRBJ2-1; CDR3nt: TGTGCCAGCAGCTTAGAACTAGCCGACAATGAGCAGTTCTTC; CDR3aa: CASSLELADNEQFF
d_gene: TRBD1; v_gene: TRBV7-6; abundance: -; j_gene: TRBJ2-2; CDR3nt: TGTGCCAGCAGCTTAACCGGGACAGCGAACACCGGGGAGCTGTTTTTT; CDR3aa: CASSLTGTANTGELFF
d_gene: -; v_gene: TRBV5-8; abundance: -; j_gene: TRBJ1-2; CDR3nt: TGTGCCAGCAGCCATGACACAGGAGGGTTTTATGGCTACACCTTC; CDR3aa: CASSHDTGGFYGYTF
d_gene: -; v_gene: TRBV21-1; abundance: -; j_gene: TRBJ1-2; CDR3nt: TGTGCCAGCACCCTATTAGGGGCCCGGCGATTTAACTATGGCTACACCTTC; CDR3aa: CASTLLGARRFNYGYTF
d_gene: -; v_gene: TRBV3-1/TRBV3-2; abundance: -; j_gene: TRBJ2-1; CDR3nt: TGTGCCAGCAGCCGCGACCGGGACTGGCCGTCCGGTGAGCAGTTCTTC; CDR3aa: CASSRDRDWPSGEQFF
d_gene: -; v_gene: TRBV7-9; abundance: -; j_gene: TRBJ1-2; CDR3nt: TGTGCCAGCAGCCCACAGAATATCTATGGCTACACCTTC; CDR3aa: CASSPQNIYGYTF
d_gene: -; v_gene: TRBV24-1; abundance: -; j_gene: TRBJ1-1; CDR3nt: TGTGCCACCAGTGAGAAGGAAATCACTGAAGCTTTCTTT; CDR3aa: CATSEKEITEAFF
d_gene: TRBD2; v_gene: TRBV28; abundance: -; j_gene: TRBJ2-3; CDR3nt: TGTGCCAGCAGTTTCCAGCGGGGTTTAACAGATACGCAGTATTTT; CDR3aa: CASSFQRGLTDTQYF
d_gene: TRBD2; v_gene: TRBV9; abundance: -; j_gene: TRBJ2-3; CDR3nt: TGTGCCAGCAGCGTAGCGGGAGAGGGACTACAGGATACGCAGTATTTT; CDR3aa: CASSVAGEGLQDTQYF
d_gene: TRBD2; v_gene: TRBV9; abundance: -; j_gene: TRBJ2-7; CDR3nt: TGTGCCAGCGGGATCGGAGGGCTAGCGGGGGGCGAGCAGTACTTC; CDR3aa: CASGIGGLAGGEQYF
d_gene: -; v_gene: TRBV5-4; abundance: once; j_gene: TRBJ2-5; CDR3nt: TGTGCCAGCAGCTTGGGGGCCGTCCAAGAGACCCAGTACTTC; CDR3aa: CASSLGAVQETQYF
d_gene: -; v_gene: TRBV27; abundance: -; j_gene: TRBJ1-1; CDR3nt: TGTGCCAGCAGTTTATCTAGGCGGGCTGAAGCTTTCTTT; CDR3aa: CASSLSRRAEAFF
d_gene: -; v_gene: TRBV18; abundance: -; j_gene: TRBJ2-2; CDR3nt: TGTGCCAGCTCACCACAGAAGGGGAACACCGGGGAGCTGTTTTTT; CDR3aa: CASSPQKGNTGELFF